Shown below are 32 T cell receptor beta chains from a single sample sequenced in a study of shared clonotypes between healthy human individuals (dated by TCRdb to about 2020). The library was made by the immunoSEQ multiplex PCR assay. TCRdb retrieved this table from immuneACCESS and kept in-frame rearrangements only. Not all clones are present; in checked studies, unresolved V genes account for under half, and no reason is known for the remainder. This sample lists under 2,000,000 clones; over 85% were detected once. The biggest ten clones account for approximately 1% of the sample. CD8 naive samples were obtained by positive selection for CCR7 among CD45RO-negative cells, yielding a CD45RA+CCR7+ population from which TemRA cells were excluded. Sequenced sample: naive CD8+ T cells sorted from blood. Taken with the paper, the label for cell subset or site translates to: CD45RA+CCR7+. The receptors here all came from a man younger than 35 in good health.

The V call is TRBV29-1, the J call TRBJ2-7; D call uncertain. Trimming removed 4 bases at V and 4 bases at J, with 23 bases between. Germline CDR1 reads SQVTM; CDR2 reads ANQGSEA. The CDR3 totals 16 residues. This CDR3 is CSVGGERLASGYEQYF. In DNA form, the CDR3 reads TGCAGCGTTGGAGGCGAACGGCTTGCCAGTGGGTACGAGCAGTACTTC.

The J gene is TRBJ2-1, the V gene TRBV25-1; D is unresolved. CDR3 size: 10 residues. V was cut by 5 bases and J by 9 bases, with 5 bases left in between. Germline V gene lookup returns CDR1 MGHDK and CDR2 SYGVNS. CDR3 nucleotides: TGTGCCAGCAGTTCGGGTGAGCAGTTCTTC. As protein: CASSSGEQFF. The full variable domain, in which reference TRBV25-1 and TRBJ2-1 provide the parts outside the CDR3, is EADIYQTPRYLVIGTGKKITLECSQTMGHDKMYWYQQDPGMELHLIHYSYGVNSTEKGDLSSESTVSRIRTEHFPLTLESARPSHTSQYLCASSSGEQFFGPGTRLTVL.

The V call is TRBV11-2, the J call TRBJ1-2, with TRBD1 identical over 7 bases. Germline loops: CDR1 SGHAT, CDR2 FQNNGV. There are 15 residues in the CDR3. V lost 1 base, J lost 5 bases, and 7 bases stayed unmatched. CDR3 region: CASSLGIRDSYGYTF. The CDR3 nucleotides are TGTGCCAGCAGCTTAGGAATAAGGGACAGTTATGGCTACACCTTC.

The V and J genes are TRBV28 and TRBJ1-2, with D possibly TRBD1 on 6 matching bases. The CDR3 extends over 14 amino acids. V lost 5 bases and J 3 bases, leaving 13 bases between the germline ends. The germline V gene encodes CDR1 MDHEN and CDR2 SYDVKM. As DNA, the CDR3 is TGTGCCAGCAGTCCAGGGGTGGTCTACTATGGCTACACCTTC. This encodes CASSPGVVYYGYTF.

V usage is TRBV10-3 and J usage is TRBJ1-1; 7 bases are a match to TRBD1. The ends lost 3 bases at V and 3 bases at J; junction bases unmatched: 4. Germline-derived CDR1 and CDR2 are ENHRY and SYGVKD. This CDR3 comprises 14 residues. CDR3: CAISDLGGDTEAFF. CDR3 DNA sequence: TGTGCCATCAGTGATTTAGGGGGCGACACTGAAGCTTTCTTT.

This clone was detected only once. Other DNA variants within this sample encode the same CDR3. This sequence joins TRBV7-9 and TRBJ2-3; D unclear. CDR1 is SEHNR, CDR2 FQNEAQ, per germline (reference sequence). CDR3 size: 15 residues. The V and J ends lost 0 bases and 0 bases respectively, with 7 bases between them. The CDR3: CASSLAGSSTDTQYF. In nucleotides, the CDR3 is TGTGCCAGCAGCTTAGCCGGTTCTAGCACAGATACGCAGTATTTT.

The chain joins TRBV15 to TRBJ2-5, with a tentative D call TRBD1 (6 bases). The CDR3 is 15 residues long. V dropped 5 bases and J dropped 4 bases, with 17 bases sitting between them. Germline lookup yields CDR1 LNHNV and CDR2 YYDKDF (reference sequence). The CDR3, as DNA: TGTGCCACCAGCGGAAGCAGGGGCCAGGTAGAGACCCAGTACTTC. Translated, it gives CATSGSRGQVETQYF.

This rearrangement joins TRBV2 to TRBJ1-1, with 8 bases lining up with TRBD1. V was pared by 3 bases and J by 2 bases, with 14 bases of the junction left unmatched. Looked up from germline, CDR1 is SNHLY and CDR2 is FYNNEI. The CDR3 has 18 amino acids. The DNA for the CDR3 is TGTGCCAGCAGTGAGGTCGGGACAGGCAGCGGGCCTAACACTGAAGCTTTCTTT. It specifies CASSEVGTGSGPNTEAFF.

On this clone: Distinct nucleotide sequences in the sample also encode this CDR3. The chain uses TRBV9 and TRBJ1-5, with D uncertain. Germline V gene data show CDR1 as SGDLS and CDR2 as YYNGEE. V dropped 2 bases and J dropped 0 bases, with 9 bases sitting between them. This CDR3 has 15 residues. CDR3 sequence (DNA): TGTGCCAGCAGCGTTGCCGGGTATAGCAATCAGCCCCAGCATTTT. It yields the protein CASSVAGYSNQPQHF.

V and J are TRBV27 and TRBJ2-6, with TRBD1 matching 8 bases. The CDR3 runs 18 residues. After removal of 1 base from V and 0 bases from J, the junction contained 5 bases not matched to a gene. CDR1 MNHEY and CDR2 SMNVEV come from the germline V gene (reference sequence). The CDR3 DNA reads TGTGCCAGCAGTTTATTTTGGACAGGGACCTCTGGGGCCAACGTCCTGACTTTC. Residues: CASSLFWTGTSGANVLTF.

The J gene is TRBJ1-4, the V gene TRBV13; D not certain. Trimming shortened V by 1 base and J by 6 bases, and 12 bases separated the two germline ends. The germline V gene has CDR1 PRHDT and CDR2 FYEKMQ (reference sequence). CDR3 length: 15 residues. CDR3 nucleotides: TGTGCCAGCAGCTTAGCGGCGGCGATCGATGAAAAACTGTTTTTT. Translating gives CASSLAAAIDEKLFF.

The chain couples TRBV27 to TRBJ2-1; 9 bases are a match to TRBD1. Germline loops: CDR1 MNHEY, CDR2 SMNVEV (reference sequence). The length of the CDR3 is 17 residues. Trimming removed 6 bases from V and 4 bases from J; junction bases left unmatched: 13. CDR3 bases: TGTGCCAGCAGCCCGTCCCTCCCGGGACAGGGATACAATGAGCAGTTCTTC. This encodes CASSPSLPGQGYNEQFF.

The chain recombines TRBV29-1 with TRBJ2-2, with TRBD1 as a possible D gene (7 bases). This CDR3 has 15 amino acids. V was pared by 2 bases and J by 3 bases, with 13 bases between. Germline CDR1 is SQVTM and CDR2 is ANQGSEA. The CDR3 protein is CSVEFDREDTGELFF. In DNA, the CDR3 is TGCAGCGTTGAATTTGACAGGGAGGACACCGGGGAGCTGTTTTTT.

This chain's CDR3 is CASSLYPTNYADTQYF. CDR3 bases: TGTGCCAGCAGTTTATATCCGACGAACTACGCAGATACGCAGTATTTT. This chain connects TRBV27 to TRBJ2-3; D is uncertain. Germline V CDR1 and CDR2: MNHEY, SMNVEV (reference sequence). Trimming pared 1 base from V and 4 bases from J, leaving 15 bases between. The CDR3 has 16 amino acids.

The chain combines TRBV28 with TRBJ2-7; possibly TRBD1 for D (5 bases). There are 16 residues in the CDR3. Germline loops: CDR1 MDHEN, CDR2 SYDVKM. Trimming cost V 6 bases and J 1 base, with 19 bases left between them. In DNA form, the CDR3 reads TGTGCCAGCAGACCCCTTGCAGGCACAGGATCCTACGAGCAGTACTTC. Residues: CASRPLAGTGSYEQYF.

On this clone: This specimen includes other DNA sequences encoding the same CDR3. This sequence joins TRBV28 and TRBJ1-2; the D gene is possibly TRBD1 (6 bases). This CDR3 spans 14 amino acids. The ends were cut back, 3 bases at V and 2 bases at J, with 10 bases in the middle. CDR1 and CDR2 from the germline V gene are MDHEN and SYDVKM. The CDR3 spells CASSFTGLNYGYTF. DNA of the CDR3: TGTGCCAGCAGTTTTACAGGGTTAAACTATGGCTACACCTTC.

The gene calls are TRBV21-1 and TRBJ1-5. TRBV21-1 is reported as a pseudogene. The CDR3 has 14 residues. Here the CDR3 reads CASSKIGEGQPQHF. The CDR3 DNA reads TGTGCCAGCAGCAAAATAGGTGAGGGACAGCCCCAGCATTTT.

The V gene is TRBV6-1, the J gene TRBJ2-1; D assignment may be TRBD1 or TRBD2 (5 bases each). There are 16 residues in the CDR3. The germline CDR1 and CDR2 sequences are MNHNS and SASEGT. V was shortened by 4 bases and J by 9 bases, with 22 bases between the two germline ends. The CDR3 spells CASSAGPGRLGVEQFF. CDR3 in DNA: TGTGCCAGCAGTGCTGGTCCCGGGCGCTTGGGGGTTGAGCAGTTCTTC.

Here the CDR3 reads CASSLGAGGPGETQYF. CDR3 in DNA: TGTGCCAGCAGCTTGGGGGCGGGAGGGCCAGGGGAGACCCAGTACTTC. J is TRBJ2-5 and V is TRBV5-4, with 9 bases that match TRBD2. Looked up from germline, CDR1 is SGHNT and CDR2 is YYREEE (reference sequence). The CDR3 consists of 16 residues. V lost 0 bases, J lost 5 bases, and 8 bases stayed unmatched.

V is TRBV7-9 and J is TRBJ2-1, with TRBD2 identical over 12 bases. The CDR3 sequence is 18 residues long. Germline V CDR1 and CDR2: SEHNR, FQNEAQ (reference sequence). The trim removed 4 bases at V and 2 bases at J, leaving 9 bases unmatched. The CDR3 loop is CASSSTGTSGWTYNEQFF. CDR3 nucleotide sequence: TGTGCCAGCAGCTCCACCGGGACTAGCGGGTGGACCTACAATGAGCAGTTCTTC.

Points on this clone: A much bigger clone sits one base away, suggesting this may be a read error. Other DNA sequences in this specimen translate into the identical CDR3. This chain joins TRBV9 and TRBJ1-1, with no clear D. The germline CDR1 and CDR2 sequences are SGDLS and YYNGEE. The CDR3 is made up of 13 amino acids. Deletions cut 0 bases from V and 3 bases from J, with 6 bases between. The CDR3: CASSVGVDTEAFF. DNA for the CDR3: TGTGCCAGCAGCGTAGGAGTGGACACTGAAGCTTTCTTT.

The chain couples TRBV19 to TRBJ2-7; TRBD1 agrees at 7 bases. Unmatched junction bases numbered 3, after V lost 1 base and J lost 3 bases. Germline CDR1 LNHDA, CDR2 SQIVND (reference sequence). This CDR3 has 14 residues. The CDR3 sequence: CASSIAGTDYEQYF. The CDR3 nucleotides read TGTGCCAGTAGTATAGCTGGGACAGACTACGAGCAGTACTTC. Full variable domain (outside the CDR3, taken from reference TRBV19 and TRBJ2-7): DGGITQSPKYLFRKEGQNVTLSCEQNLNHDAMYWYRQDPGQGLRLIYYSQIVNDFQKGDIAEGYSVSREKKESFPLTVTSAQKNPTAFYLCASSIAGTDYEQYFGPGTRLTVT.

This sequence joins TRBV4-3 and TRBJ2-1; D is unclear. Trimming took off 3 bases at V and 5 bases at J, with 11 bases between the two ends. CDR3 length: 14 amino acids. Germline V gives CDR1 LGHNA, CDR2 YSLEER. The CDR3 loop reads CASSHGIMDNEQFF. The CDR3 DNA sequence: TGCGCCAGCAGCCATGGGATTATGGACAATGAGCAGTTCTTC.

This clone was observed once. The chain recombines TRBV18 with TRBJ2-5; D is possibly TRBD1 (5 bases). Trimming shortened V by 3 bases and J by 3 bases, and 20 bases separated the two germline ends. Germline loops: CDR1 KGHSH, CDR2 LQKENI. This CDR3 is built from 17 residues. CDR3 sequence: CASSPTRGAAVEETQYF. CDR3 nucleotides: TGTGCCAGCTCACCTACCCGTGGGGCGGCGGTAGAAGAGACCCAGTACTTC.

The CDR3 protein is CASSHMSDYGYTF. CDR3 bases: TGTGCCAGCAGTCACATGTCGGACTATGGCTACACCTTC. This chain connects TRBV6-5 to TRBJ1-2, with no clear D. This CDR3 is built from 13 residues. The germline V gene has CDR1 MNHEY and CDR2 SVGAGI. V lost 5 bases and J 3 bases, leaving 10 bases between the germline ends.

The chain couples TRBV6-5 to TRBJ2-7, with D perhaps TRBD2 (6 bases). Germline CDR1 and CDR2: MNHEY and SVGAGI. This CDR3 comprises 13 residues. V lost 6 bases to trimming and J lost 3 bases, with 12 bases between them. CDR3 loop: CASRGGELYEQYF. CDR3 coding DNA: TGTGCCAGCAGGGGAGGAGAGCTCTACGAGCAGTACTTC.

The chain has TRBV28 and TRBJ2-7, with 8 bases aligning to TRBD1. The V segment lost 8 bases and the J segment 6 bases; nucleotides outside the gene matches: 9. This CDR3 contains 13 residues. CDR1 is MDHEN and CDR2 is SYDVKM in the germline V gene. CDR3 DNA sequence: TGTGCCAGCGGAAACAGGGGGGAGACCGAGCAGTACTTC. It yields the protein CASGNRGETEQYF.

The CDR3 DNA reads TGTGCCAGCAGCCCAGGGGTAGGGGCTGAGCAGTTCTTC. This sequence encodes CASSPGVGAEQFF. V gene TRBV11-3 combines with J gene TRBJ2-1; a possible D gene is TRBD1 (6 bases). CDR1 is SGHNT, CDR2 YENEEA, per germline. V lost 5 bases and J lost 9, with 14 bases in between. The CDR3 totals 13 residues.

The chain is built from TRBV11-2 and TRBJ2-2; 7 nucleotides line up with TRBD1. The CDR3 runs 15 residues. Germline CDR1 and CDR2: SGHAT and FQNNGV. V lost 5 bases, J lost 5 bases, and 8 bases stayed unmatched. The DNA of the CDR3 is TGTGCCAGCAGCCACGACAGGGCACGTACCGGGGAGCTGTTTTTT. Translation gives CASSHDRARTGELFF.

The rearrangement links TRBV6-1 to TRBJ2-5, with D hard to call. The V end lost 3 bases, the J end lost 5 bases, and 7 bases lay between the germline ends. This CDR3 region has 12 residues. Germline CDR1 and CDR2: MNHNS and SASEGT. The CDR3 nucleotides are TGTGCCAGCAGTGAGTTGATGGAGACCCAGTACTTC. The encoded protein is CASSELMETQYF.

The chain uses TRBV30 and TRBJ1-1, with D possibly being TRBD1 (6 bases). From germline, CDR1 is GTSNPN and CDR2 SVGIG (reference sequence). CDR3 length equals 12 residues. Trimming stripped 5 bases from V and 3 bases from J, with 10 bases between. CDR3 DNA sequence: TGTGCCTGGTTAAGGGGGGACACTGAAGCTTTCTTT. Translating it yields CAWLRGDTEAFF.

This clone was observed once. This chain connects TRBV11-2 to TRBJ2-2; D gene uncertain. The V gene lost 3 bases and the J gene lost 0 bases, with 14 bases spanning the gap. CDR3 size: 17 residues. Germline CDR1 is SGHAT and CDR2 is FQNNGV. The CDR3 coding sequence is TGTGCCAGCAGCTTCCCTACGAACGTATCGAACACCGGGGAGCTGTTTTTT. Amino acid sequence: CASSFPTNVSNTGELFF.